This T cell receptor beta chain was captured by sequencing in a study of cytomegalovirus exposure and HLA in healthy donors. The V end was cut by 2 bases, the J end by 2 bases, with 6 bases between. Germline loops: CDR1 SGHNT, CDR2 YENEEA. CDR3 length: 13 residues. Data came from immunoSEQ multiplex PCR; TCRdb stores just in-frame clones and leaves some out. The data hold around 170,000 clones, with around 89% observed a single time. This chain links TRBV11-3 with TRBJ2-5; possible D gene TRBD2, 5 bases. This clonotype originated in a man aged 18 to 30 in good health and CMV-seronegative. Material: PBMCs. Here the CDR3 DNA reads TGTGCCAGCAGCTTAATAGCGCAAGAGACCCAGTACTTC. Its translation is CASSLIAQETQYF. Supplemented by reference TRBV11-3 and TRBJ2-5, the full variable domain reads EAGVVQSPRYKIIEKKQPVAFWCNPISGHNTLYWYLQNLGQGPELLIRYENEEAVDDSQLPKDRFSAERLKGVDSTLKIQPAELGDSAVYLCASSLIAQETQYFGPGTRLLVL.